The clone carrying this T cell receptor gamma chain showed up many times. TCRdb lists the protein of a much larger clone for this DNA, which differs at residue 14, so this is likely a read error; the protein given here is translated from the DNA itself. The data are from a study of γδ T cells in repeated Plasmodium falciparum infection. Study context: Malian children with intense seasonal malaria exposure were compared with matched Australian children. Malaria-naive adults were infected with P. falciparum NF54 four times over roughly 640 days.

TCRdb re-processed the multiplex PCR reads using CATT. The sample holds 25,000 to 35,000 gamma-chain clones, under 1.5% seen once. Germline V gives CDR1 GITISATS, CDR2 ISYDGTV (reference sequence). The CDR3 has 16 residues. Gammadelta T cells were flow-sorted from PBMC into Vgamma9/Vdelta2+ and Vdelta2-negative populations for bulk analysis. This sequence was found in a pool of human donors (malaria-infected and uninfected, not separated). No call exists for the J gene, whereas the V gene is TRGV9. The sequencing input was gamma-delta T cells from blood. CDR3 coding DNA: TGTGCCTTGTGGGAGGTGCACAATGGCGAAAATTATAAGGAACTCTTT. Residues: CALWEVHNGENYKELF.